The clone carrying this T cell receptor (beta chain) was observed once. This sample was included in a study of T cell changes during pregnancy in multiple sclerosis. This CDR3 comprises 14 residues. V shed 4 bases and J 2 bases; nucleotides not matched to a gene: 4. Germline V gene sequence: CDR1 SGDLS, CDR2 YYNGEE. Profiled with immunoSEQ multiplex PCR; TCRdb holds only in-frame clones, not every one. The repertoire holds about 80,000 clones, with just over 90% as singletons. J is TRBJ1-1 and V is TRBV9, with 8 bases aligning to TRBD1. The sequence was collected from a female donor with multiple sclerosis, enrolled in a pregnancy study. Material: peripheral blood, obtained before pregnancy. The DNA of the CDR3 is TGTGCCAGCAGCCCAGACAGGGGTAACACTGAAGCTTTCTTT. This codes for CASSPDRGNTEAFF.